The rows below give T cell receptor beta chains drawn from one sample of a study of spatial heterogeneity in lung cancer. TCRdb processed the 5' RACE reads anew with MiXCR; each CDR3 protein has one entry. The data contain some 23,000 distinct CDR3 sequences, 5.5% to 8% of them singletons. Here the sequenced sample was PBMCs, taken at surgery. Source of these receptors: a male donor with early-stage non-small cell lung cancer. Both conserved end residues are part of each CDR3. The order of the fields is D gene, V gene, J gene, clone size, CDR3 DNA, CDR3 protein. A D gene is named only where the DNA matches it firmly. Clone sizes are given selectively: once, few, many, or a class where the clone is expanded.

d_gene: .
v_gene: TRBV5-6
j_gene: TRBJ2-3
abundance: many
CDR3nt: TGTGCCAGCAGAAGGGGCCTCCTGACGACAGATACGCAGTATTTT
CDR3aa: CASRRGLLTTDTQYF

d_gene: .
v_gene: TRBV2
j_gene: TRBJ1-5
abundance: once
CDR3nt: TGTGCCAGCAGTTCACCGGGAAAGGGAGGTCAGCCCCAGCATTTT
CDR3aa: CASSSPGKGGQPQHF

d_gene: TRBD2
v_gene: TRBV5-1
j_gene: TRBJ2-5
abundance: .
CDR3nt: TGCGCCAGCAGCAAGCGGGGAGTCCAAGAGACCCAGTACTTC
CDR3aa: CASSKRGVQETQYF

d_gene: .
v_gene: TRBV12-3/TRBV12-4
j_gene: TRBJ2-2
abundance: .
CDR3nt: TGTGCCAGCAGTTTGAAACAGGGTGGCACCGGGGAGCTGTTTTTT
CDR3aa: CASSLKQGGTGELFF

d_gene: .
v_gene: TRBV5-1
j_gene: TRBJ2-6
abundance: medium-sized
CDR3nt: TGCGCCAGCAGCCCGGAGGCTGGGGCCAACGTCCTGACTTTC
CDR3aa: CASSPEAGANVLTF

d_gene: TRBD2
v_gene: TRBV10-3
j_gene: TRBJ2-5
abundance: many
CDR3nt: TGTGCCATCAGTGGTAGCGGGAGTGAGACCCAGTACTTC
CDR3aa: CAISGSGSETQYF

d_gene: TRBD2
v_gene: TRBV5-1
j_gene: TRBJ2-3
abundance: many
CDR3nt: TGCGCCAGCAGCTTGTATCTAGCGGCTAGCACAGATACGCAGTATTTT
CDR3aa: CASSLYLAASTDTQYF

d_gene: TRBD2
v_gene: TRBV5-1
j_gene: TRBJ2-7
abundance: many
CDR3nt: TGCGCCAGCAGCTATGGCGGGAGCTCCTACGAGCAGTACTTC
CDR3aa: CASSYGGSSYEQYF

d_gene: .
v_gene: TRBV15
j_gene: TRBJ2-7
abundance: .
CDR3nt: TGTGCCACCAGCAGAGCTATAGGGACAACCGGGGACGAGCAGTACTTC
CDR3aa: CATSRAIGTTGDEQYF

d_gene: TRBD1
v_gene: TRBV20-1
j_gene: TRBJ1-2
abundance: many
CDR3nt: TGCAGTGCTCGATGGGACAGGGGGAGCTATGGCTACACCTTC
CDR3aa: CSARWDRGSYGYTF

d_gene: .
v_gene: TRBV6-6
j_gene: TRBJ2-7
abundance: few
CDR3nt: TGTGCCAGCAGCCACCACCAACGGGGGGAGCAGTACTTC
CDR3aa: CASSHHQRGEQYF

d_gene: TRBD2
v_gene: TRBV12-3/TRBV12-4
j_gene: TRBJ2-3
abundance: .
CDR3nt: TGTGCCAGCAGTCTCGCTTTGCAGCGGGGGGAGATGAATACGCAGTATTTT
CDR3aa: CASSLALQRGEMNTQYF

d_gene: .
v_gene: TRBV12-3/TRBV12-4
j_gene: TRBJ1-1
abundance: .
CDR3nt: TGTGCCAGCAGCCAATCGGCCAGAACGAACACTGAAGCTTTCTTT
CDR3aa: CASSQSARTNTEAFF

d_gene: TRBD1
v_gene: TRBV20-1
j_gene: TRBJ1-6
abundance: many
CDR3nt: TGCAGTGCCCCACAGGGGTCACATAATTCACCCCTCCACTTT
CDR3aa: CSAPQGSHNSPLHF

d_gene: .
v_gene: TRBV20-1
j_gene: TRBJ1-2
abundance: medium-sized
CDR3nt: TGCAGTGCTCCCTTTATACAGGGCCACTATGGCTACACCTTC
CDR3aa: CSAPFIQGHYGYTF

d_gene: TRBD2
v_gene: TRBV6-1
j_gene: TRBJ2-1
abundance: many
CDR3nt: TGTGCCAGCAGAGGACTAGCGGGAGCTAACTCCTACAATGAGCAGTTCTTC
CDR3aa: CASRGLAGANSYNEQFF

d_gene: .
v_gene: TRBV5-1
j_gene: TRBJ2-3
abundance: many
CDR3nt: TGCGCCAGCAGCTTGGTTCGACAGTCCACAGATACGCAGTATTTT
CDR3aa: CASSLVRQSTDTQYF

d_gene: .
v_gene: TRBV12-3/TRBV12-4
j_gene: TRBJ1-3
abundance: .
CDR3nt: TGTGCCAGCACCCACGGGAGGAACACCATATATTTT
CDR3aa: CASTHGRNTIYF

d_gene: .
v_gene: TRBV11-2
j_gene: TRBJ2-1
abundance: few
CDR3nt: TGTGCCAGCAACAGGGTTCCAACCAATGAGCAGTTCTTC
CDR3aa: CASNRVPTNEQFF

d_gene: .
v_gene: TRBV10-1
j_gene: TRBJ1-1
abundance: many
CDR3nt: TGCGCCAGCAGTGAGTCACGGGTGGGGGACACTGAAGCTTTCTTT
CDR3aa: CASSESRVGDTEAFF

d_gene: .
v_gene: TRBV28
j_gene: TRBJ2-5
abundance: many
CDR3nt: TGTGCCAGCAGTTTAATCTCCCGGGAGACCCAGTACTTC
CDR3aa: CASSLISRETQYF

d_gene: TRBD2
v_gene: TRBV5-1
j_gene: TRBJ2-3
abundance: many
CDR3nt: TGCGCCAGCAGCTTGGAGGCTAGCGGGAGAGCAACAGATACGCAGTATTTT
CDR3aa: CASSLEASGRATDTQYF

d_gene: .
v_gene: TRBV27
j_gene: TRBJ1-6
abundance: many
CDR3nt: TGTGCCAGCACTTTTGGTGCCTCCACAGGACCCCTCCACTTT
CDR3aa: CASTFGASTGPLHF

d_gene: .
v_gene: TRBV5-6
j_gene: TRBJ2-7
abundance: many
CDR3nt: TGTGCCAGCAGCCGAGCACTGGTCTACGAGCAGTACTTC
CDR3aa: CASSRALVYEQYF

d_gene: .
v_gene: TRBV21-1
j_gene: TRBJ1-6
abundance: few
CDR3nt: TGTGCCAGCGGGGAAGAATTCTATAATTCACCCCTCCACTTT
CDR3aa: CASGEEFYNSPLHF

d_gene: TRBD1
v_gene: TRBV6-5
j_gene: TRBJ1-2
abundance: .
CDR3nt: TGTGCCAGCAGTATGCTGGGACAGGGGGCGCGGGGCTACACCTTC
CDR3aa: CASSMLGQGARGYTF

d_gene: .
v_gene: TRBV4-2
j_gene: TRBJ2-5
abundance: .
CDR3nt: TGTGCCAGCAGCCAAGATTACGTTCCCCTTGGGGGGTACCAAGAGACCCAGTACTTC
CDR3aa: CASSQDYVPLGGYQETQYF

d_gene: .
v_gene: TRBV7-8
j_gene: TRBJ2-3
abundance: many
CDR3nt: TGTGCCAGCAGCTTAGGATTTAGGCCACAGGATGGCACAGATACGCAGTATTTT
CDR3aa: CASSLGFRPQDGTDTQYF

d_gene: .
v_gene: TRBV12-3/TRBV12-4
j_gene: TRBJ2-1
abundance: many
CDR3nt: TGTGCCAGCAGTTTGGGCCAGGGCAATGAGCAGTTCTTC
CDR3aa: CASSLGQGNEQFF

d_gene: .
v_gene: TRBV11-2
j_gene: TRBJ2-1
abundance: many
CDR3nt: TGTGCCAGCAGTCAGGGGCGGGGCTCCTACAATGAGCAGTTCTTC
CDR3aa: CASSQGRGSYNEQFF

d_gene: .
v_gene: TRBV30
j_gene: TRBJ1-1
abundance: few
CDR3nt: TGTGCCTGGAGTGAGGTCACTGAAGCTTTCTTT
CDR3aa: CAWSEVTEAFF

d_gene: .
v_gene: TRBV20-1
j_gene: TRBJ1-1
abundance: many
CDR3nt: TGCAGTGCTAAGGAACTAGGGGGGAACACTGAAGCTTTCTTT
CDR3aa: CSAKELGGNTEAFF

d_gene: .
v_gene: TRBV5-1
j_gene: TRBJ2-5
abundance: many
CDR3nt: TGCGCCAGCAGCTTGTTCGCGGGGGAGACCCAGTACTTC
CDR3aa: CASSLFAGETQYF

d_gene: TRBD1
v_gene: TRBV11-3
j_gene: TRBJ1-3
abundance: many
CDR3nt: TGTGCCAGCAGCCCAGGACAGGGTCCTGGAAACACCATATATTTT
CDR3aa: CASSPGQGPGNTIYF

d_gene: .
v_gene: TRBV4-2
j_gene: TRBJ1-4
abundance: many
CDR3nt: TGTGCCAGCAGCCAAGATCCCCCCAGCAGGGGATTAACTAATGAAAAACTGTTTTTT
CDR3aa: CASSQDPPSRGLTNEKLFF

d_gene: .
v_gene: TRBV3-1
j_gene: TRBJ2-5
abundance: .
CDR3nt: TGTGCCAGCAGCCAACCTCCGGGGCAAGAGACCCAGTACTTC
CDR3aa: CASSQPPGQETQYF

d_gene: TRBD1
v_gene: TRBV7-8
j_gene: TRBJ2-3
abundance: few
CDR3nt: TGTGCCAGCAGCTTCGCCACCGTCGTCCGGGACAGGGGCGTCTGGGATACGCAGTATTTT
CDR3aa: CASSFATVVRDRGVWDTQYF

d_gene: .
v_gene: TRBV24-1
j_gene: TRBJ2-3
abundance: many
CDR3nt: TGTGCCACCAGTGAGGATATTCTAGCGACTAGCACAGATACGCAGTATTTT
CDR3aa: CATSEDILATSTDTQYF

d_gene: .
v_gene: TRBV7-9
j_gene: TRBJ2-2
abundance: .
CDR3nt: TGTGCCAGCAGCTCGACCCTTAGTAGCGGCAATTGGAACACCGGGGAGCTGTTTTTT
CDR3aa: CASSSTLSSGNWNTGELFF

d_gene: .
v_gene: TRBV28
j_gene: TRBJ2-7
abundance: many
CDR3nt: TGTGCCAGCAGTTCCAGTTTCCACGAGCAGTACTTC
CDR3aa: CASSSSFHEQYF

d_gene: TRBD2
v_gene: TRBV18
j_gene: TRBJ2-3
abundance: many
CDR3nt: TGTGCCAGCTCACCATTACTAGCGGGGCCAACTATTAGCACAGATACGCAGTATTTT
CDR3aa: CASSPLLAGPTISTDTQYF

d_gene: TRBD1
v_gene: TRBV19
j_gene: TRBJ1-2
abundance: few
CDR3nt: TGTGCCAGTAGTATGGGACAGGCCTATGGCTACACCTTC
CDR3aa: CASSMGQAYGYTF

d_gene: .
v_gene: TRBV12-3/TRBV12-4
j_gene: TRBJ2-3
abundance: .
CDR3nt: TGTGCCAGCGGCCTTACAGATACGCAGTATTTT
CDR3aa: CASGLTDTQYF

d_gene: .
v_gene: TRBV18
j_gene: TRBJ2-5
abundance: many
CDR3nt: TGTGCCAGCTCATTAAAAGAAGAGACCCAGTACTTC
CDR3aa: CASSLKEETQYF

d_gene: TRBD2
v_gene: TRBV12-3/TRBV12-4
j_gene: TRBJ2-3
abundance: many
CDR3nt: TGTGCCAGCAGCTACCGGACTAGCGGGAGGACAGATACGCAGTATTTT
CDR3aa: CASSYRTSGRTDTQYF

d_gene: .
v_gene: TRBV7-3
j_gene: TRBJ2-1
abundance: few
CDR3nt: TGTGCCAGCAGCTCCCGACGAAATGAGCAGTTCTTC
CDR3aa: CASSSRRNEQFF

d_gene: .
v_gene: TRBV5-1
j_gene: TRBJ1-1
abundance: few
CDR3nt: TGCGCCAGCAGCTCTCTTGACGTGAACACTGAAGCTTTCTTT
CDR3aa: CASSSLDVNTEAFF

d_gene: TRBD1
v_gene: TRBV15
j_gene: TRBJ1-5
abundance: many
CDR3nt: TGTGCCACCAGCAGGGAACAGGGGGGTAGTCAGCCCCAGCATTTT
CDR3aa: CATSREQGGSQPQHF

d_gene: .
v_gene: TRBV3-1
j_gene: TRBJ1-6
abundance: many
CDR3nt: TGTGCCAGCAGCCAGGAGTCGTTTTCACCCCTCCACTTT
CDR3aa: CASSQESFSPLHF

d_gene: .
v_gene: TRBV28
j_gene: TRBJ1-2
abundance: many
CDR3nt: TGTGCCAGCAGTTTGGGAAATGGCTACACCTTC
CDR3aa: CASSLGNGYTF

d_gene: TRBD2
v_gene: TRBV5-1
j_gene: TRBJ2-5
abundance: .
CDR3nt: TGCGCCAGCAGCTGGGGGACTAGCGGGAAGGGAGAGACCCAGTACTTC
CDR3aa: CASSWGTSGKGETQYF

d_gene: .
v_gene: TRBV24-1
j_gene: TRBJ2-2
abundance: many
CDR3nt: TGTGCAGCACAGGGCACCATGAACACCGGGGAGCTGTTTTTT
CDR3aa: CAAQGTMNTGELFF

d_gene: .
v_gene: TRBV3-1
j_gene: TRBJ1-5
abundance: many
CDR3nt: TGTGCCAGCAGCCCCGCAGTAGGTAGGGGGAATCAGCCCCAGCATTTT
CDR3aa: CASSPAVGRGNQPQHF

d_gene: TRBD1
v_gene: TRBV7-2
j_gene: TRBJ2-4
abundance: many
CDR3nt: TGTGCCAGCAGCTTAAAGCTCCTGGGACAGATGGGCCCGCCAAAGGGAAACATTCAGTACTTC
CDR3aa: CASSLKLLGQMGPPKGNIQYF

d_gene: .
v_gene: TRBV3-1
j_gene: TRBJ2-5
abundance: few
CDR3nt: TGTGCCAGCAGCCCCTGGAACGGGGTGGAGACCCAGTACTTC
CDR3aa: CASSPWNGVETQYF

d_gene: TRBD1
v_gene: TRBV28
j_gene: TRBJ2-7
abundance: few
CDR3nt: TGTGCCAGCAGTTTAGCTGACAGGGCCCCTTCCTACGAGCAGTACTTC
CDR3aa: CASSLADRAPSYEQYF

d_gene: TRBD2
v_gene: TRBV10-3
j_gene: TRBJ2-3
abundance: many
CDR3nt: TGTGCCATCAGTGAGTCTATAATGGGGCTAGCGGACACAGATACGCAGTATTTT
CDR3aa: CAISESIMGLADTDTQYF